This T cell receptor beta chain derives from a study of shared clonotypes between healthy human individuals. The overall study: Two women and three men aged 18 to 49 served as donors. Researchers assigned three CD4 naive, three CD4 memory, two CD8 naive and one CD8 memory plate to each donor.

About this clone itself: The antigen is unknown.

Partitioning of CD4+ cells yielded a CD45RA+ naive subset and a CD45RA-negative memory subset. The repertoire was sequenced with immunoSEQ multiplex PCR; TCRdb's copy has only in-frame clones and lacks some. Here the sample spans approximately 2.3 million clones, roughly 93% being singletons. Germline lookup yields CDR1 SGHRS and CDR2 YFSETQ. This CDR3 spans 14 amino acids. V lost 4 bases, J lost 6 bases, and 8 bases stayed unmatched. Study-wide results and limits: Generally, naive subsets came out with larger estimated richness than memory subsets.

The TCR comes from a man aged 18 to 35 in good health. Some clones in this sample may be carry-over from other donors' samples. The V and J genes are TRBV5-1 and TRBJ2-7; TRBD2 matches 9 bases. Sequencing was carried out using naive CD4+ T cells from PBMCs. Regarding subset: CD45RA+ positively selected. The CDR3 here is CASSIIAGVVEQYF. In nucleotides, the CDR3 is TGCGCCAGCAGCATCATAGCGGGAGTAGTCGAGCAGTACTTC. The whole variable domain, filled in from reference TRBV5-1 and TRBJ2-7, reads KAGVTQTPRYLIKTRGQQVTLSCSPISGHRSVSWYQQTPGQGLQFLFEYFSETQRNKGNFPGRFSGRQFSNSRSEMNVSTLELGDSALYLCASSIIAGVVEQYFGPGTRLTVT.